This T cell receptor (beta chain) was documented in a study of shared clonotypes between healthy human individuals. The germline CDR1 and CDR2 sequences are WSHSY and SAAADI. The CDR3 consists of 13 residues. V trimming: 8 bases; J trimming: 4 bases; junction bases outside the gene matches: 5. The repertoire was sequenced with immunoSEQ multiplex PCR; TCRdb's copy has only in-frame clones and lacks some. Of about half a million clones in the sample, about 80% were seen once. This clone has only a few counts. Input material: PBMCs. The receptor comes from a woman aged 40-49 years in good health. Some clones in this sample may be carry-over from other donors' samples. This rearrangement joins TRBV10-2 to TRBJ2-1; TRBD1 matches 7 bases. CDR3 protein: CASRRDSYNEQFF. DNA for the CDR3: TGCGCCAGCCGAAGGGACAGTTACAATGAGCAGTTCTTC.